Shown below are 20 T cell receptor beta chains from a single sample sequenced in a study of shared clonotypes between healthy human individuals. TCRdb's copy holds only in-frame clones and misses some; the assay was immunoSEQ multiplex PCR. The sample consists of about 980,000 clones, about 80% of them appearing once. The source material was memory CD4+ T cells sorted from blood. Subset here: CD45RA-negative fraction. The receptors derive from a man younger than 30 in good health.

This clone has just one count. V usage is TRBV19 and J usage is TRBJ1-1; D not certain. Germline V CDR1 and CDR2: LNHDA, SQIVND (reference sequence). V was trimmed by 5 bases and J by 0 bases, leaving 7 bases between them. CDR3 size: 13 residues. Here the CDR3 DNA reads TGTGCCAGTAGTCTTGTTATGAACACTGAAGCTTTCTTT. Translating it yields CASSLVMNTEAFF.

This chain connects TRBV4-3 to TRBJ2-3; 13 nucleotides line up with TRBD2. The CDR3 has 18 amino acids. J lost 4 bases, V lost 5 bases, and 12 bases had no gene match. CDR1 is LGHNA and CDR2 is YSLEER in the germline V gene. The CDR3 nucleotides read TGCGCCAGCAGCTATCATTATGGACTAGCGGGAGCGTCAGATACGCAGTATTTT. This gives the protein CASSYHYGLAGASDTQYF.

This sequence joins TRBV6-6 and TRBJ1-5; 8 bases fit TRBD1. With 1 base clipped from V and 9 bases from J, the junction kept 11 bases outside the gene matches. Germline CDR1 reads MNHNY; CDR2 reads SVGAGI (reference sequence). The CDR3 consists of 16 residues. The CDR3 sequence is CASSYLGQAQPSPQHF. In DNA form, the CDR3 reads TGTGCCAGCAGTTACTTGGGACAGGCCCAGCCATCGCCCCAGCATTTT.

This clone appeared a few times. The chain is built from TRBV27 and TRBJ1-3; D gene uncertain. Trimming removed 5 bases at V and 0 bases at J, with 17 bases between. The CDR3 consists of 17 residues. Per germline, CDR1 MNHEY and CDR2 SMNVEV (reference sequence). Here the CDR3 reads CASSPTDGFLSGNTIYF. CDR3 sequence (DNA): TGTGCCAGCAGTCCAACGGACGGATTTCTCTCTGGAAACACCATATATTTT.

The chain links TRBV30 to TRBJ1-2, with D hard to call. Germline V lookup: CDR1 GTSNPN, CDR2 SVGIG (reference sequence). CDR3 length: 12 amino acids. V lost 7 bases and J lost 7, with 16 bases in between. Here the CDR3 DNA reads TGTGCCTCTACTGGCTCAGCGGGTGGCTACACCTTC. Its protein product is CASTGSAGGYTF.

The CDR3 region has the DNA TGCGCCAGCAGCTTGGCTGAGGGGACCTCGAAGGGAGAGACCCAGTACTTC. It yields the protein CASSLAEGTSKGETQYF. This chain links TRBV5-1 with TRBJ2-5; the D gene could be TRBD1 or TRBD2 (5 bases each). The CDR3 sequence is 17 residues long. The ends were cut back, 0 bases at V and 4 bases at J, with 19 bases in the middle. CDR1 is SGHRS and CDR2 is YFSETQ in the germline V gene.

This clone was detected only a few times. The rearrangement joins TRBV9 to TRBJ2-3; D is uncertain. V lost 4 bases and J lost 0, with 9 bases in between. The CDR3 has 14 amino acids. Per germline, CDR1 SGDLS and CDR2 YYNGEE. The CDR3 region has the DNA TGTGCCAGCAGCTGGGGAACTAGCACAGATACGCAGTATTTT. Amino acids: CASSWGTSTDTQYF.

The genes are TRBV5-6 and TRBJ1-4; D call uncertain. The CDR3 runs to 15 residues. Germline V gene sequence: CDR1 SGHDT, CDR2 YYEEEE. The V end was cut by 5 bases, the J end by 8 bases, with 19 bases between. CDR3 in DNA: TGTGCCAGCAGGGTTGCGCGGGGAAAGGGCGAAAAACTGTTTTTT. Amino acids: CASRVARGKGEKLFF.

The V and J genes are TRBV4-1 and TRBJ2-3; the D gene is possibly TRBD1 (6 bases). Germline CDR1 reads MGHRA; CDR2 reads YSYEKL. CDR3 length: 15 residues. V was cut by 4 bases and J by 1 base, with 12 bases left in between. The CDR3 DNA reads TGCGCCAGCAGCCCCTACAGGGACCGCACAGATACGCAGTATTTT. Protein: CASSPYRDRTDTQYF.

J is TRBJ2-2 and V is TRBV2; the match to TRBD1 covers 7 bases. After removal of 6 bases from V and 7 bases from J, the junction contained 8 bases not matched to a gene. The CDR3 is made up of 14 amino acids. Germline V lookup: CDR1 SNHLY, CDR2 FYNNEI. The CDR3 loop reads CASRRGRTVGELFF. CDR3 sequence (DNA): TGTGCCAGCAGGAGGGGGCGCACAGTCGGGGAGCTGTTTTTT.

The rearrangement uses TRBV18 and TRBJ1-6; maybe TRBD1 (5 bases). Trimming left V 3 bases short and J 8 bases short, with 5 bases between. The CDR3 loop spans 12 amino acids. CDR1 and CDR2 (germline): KGHSH, LQKENI. This CDR3 reads CASSPTDSPLHF. CDR3 nucleotides: TGTGCCAGCTCACCGACAGATTCACCCCTCCACTTT.

The chain recombines TRBV10-3 with TRBJ2-3, with D possibly TRBD2 on 6 matching bases. Germline CDR1 ENHRY, CDR2 SYGVKD. Trimming removed 6 bases from V and 1 base from J, with 20 bases in between. The CDR3 covers 17 residues. The CDR3: CAISGTKGRGGTDTQYF. The CDR3 DNA is TGTGCCATCAGCGGCACCAAGGGGCGGGGAGGCACAGATACGCAGTATTTT.

This rearrangement joins TRBV6-6 to TRBJ2-3; D unclear. Germline V CDR1 and CDR2: MNHNY, SVGAGI (reference sequence). The CDR3 is 13 amino acids. V lost 3 bases, J lost 5 bases, and 9 bases lay in between. CDR3 nucleotide sequence: TGTGCCAGCAGTTATGGGGTCCTAGATACGCAGTATTTT. Its protein is CASSYGVLDTQYF.

The rearrangement uses TRBV7-3 and TRBJ2-3, with D hard to call. The CDR3 spans 13 residues. Trimming took 1 base from V and 4 from J, leaving 6 bases between them. Germline CDR1 reads SGHTA; CDR2 reads FQGTGA. The CDR3 DNA is TGTGCCAGCAGCTTAAGGTTCGCAGATACGCAGTATTTT. Translated, it gives CASSLRFADTQYF.

The rearrangement uses TRBV7-9 and TRBJ2-2, with 9 bases fitting TRBD1. The germline V gene has CDR1 SEHNR and CDR2 FQNEAQ (reference sequence). This CDR3 is built from 16 residues. V lost 4 bases to trimming and J lost 7 bases; unmatched junction nucleotides: 10. This CDR3 reads CASSSTNRGQGGELFF. In DNA form, the CDR3 reads TGTGCCAGCAGCTCCACCAACAGGGGGCAAGGCGGGGAGCTGTTTTTT.

This clone was seen a single time. The chain combines TRBV5-4 with TRBJ2-7; 9 bases agree with TRBD1. Trimming took 2 bases from V and 4 from J; bases not matched to a gene: 7. Germline V CDR1 and CDR2: SGHNT, YYREEE (reference sequence). The CDR3 totals 15 residues. The CDR3 bases are TGTGCCAGCAGCTTCACAGGGGGCGCAAGGTACGAGCAGTACTTC. This encodes CASSFTGGARYEQYF.

This clone was counted only a few times. The chain combines TRBV5-1 with TRBJ1-4; a possible D gene is TRBD1 (5 bases). Trimming pared 0 bases from V and 12 bases from J, leaving 12 bases between. Germline assignment: CDR1 SGHRS and CDR2 YFSETQ. This CDR3 comprises 13 residues. The CDR3 sequence is CASSLEQAAELFF. The CDR3 nucleotides read TGCGCCAGCAGCTTGGAACAGGCGGCGGAACTGTTTTTT. Full variable domain (remainder filled in from reference TRBV5-1 and TRBJ1-4): KAGVTQTPRYLIKTRGQQVTLSCSPISGHRSVSWYQQTPGQGLQFLFEYFSETQRNKGNFPGRFSGRQFSNSRSEMNVSTLELGDSALYLCASSLEQAAELFFGSGTQLSVL.

The rearrangement links TRBV25-1 to TRBJ1-6, with D tentatively TRBD1 (5 bases). The CDR3 extends over 13 amino acids. Germline CDR1 MGHDK, CDR2 SYGVNS. V was cut by 3 bases and J by 17 bases, with 17 bases left in between. The DNA for the CDR3 is TGTGCCAGCAGTGACGGGACGGTGGGTAATATCCACTTT. Encoded protein: CASSDGTVGNIHF.

The chain employs TRBV7-8 and TRBJ2-1, with a tentative D call TRBD1 (7 bases). In germline, CDR1 is SGHVS, CDR2 FQNEAQ. Trimming shortened V by 5 bases and J by 1 base, and 18 bases separated the two germline ends. The CDR3 sequence is 17 residues long. In DNA form, the CDR3 reads TGTGCCAGCAGCCCCCAGGGGGGAATAGGGTCCTACAATGAGCAGTTCTTC. This codes for CASSPQGGIGSYNEQFF. The entire variable domain, with the rest obtained from reference TRBV7-8 and TRBJ2-1, is as follows: GAGVSQSPRYKVAKRGQDVALRCDPISGHVSLFWYQQALGQGPEFLTYFQNEAQLDKSGLPSDRFFAERPEGSVSTLKIQRTQQEDSAVYLCASSPQGGIGSYNEQFFGPGTRLTVL.

The rearrangement links TRBV5-1 to TRBJ1-5; D remains ambiguous. Germline CDR1 is SGHRS and CDR2 is YFSETQ. Trimming pared 1 base from V and 4 bases from J, leaving 12 bases between. This CDR3 contains 15 residues. The CDR3 nucleotides read TGCGCCAGCAGCTTGAGTAGCCAGAGTAATCAGCCCCAGCATTTT. The encoded protein is CASSLSSQSNQPQHF.